This TCR beta chain was obtained from a study of T cells in Graves' hyperthyroidism and ophthalmopathy. TCR beta CDR3 sequences were amplified from RNA transcripts. First-round RT-PCR of the TCR CDR3 relied on the HTBI primer set. TCRdb re-derived calls from the multiplex PCR reads in MiXCR, one entry per CDR3 protein. The table has about 300,000 distinct CDR3 sequences, around 20% seen once; the top ten hold just under 40%. CDR1 and CDR2 from the germline V gene are SQVTM and ANQGSEA. V lost 2 bases to trimming and J lost 9 bases, with 11 bases between them. This CDR3 has 12 residues. Findings and caveats of the study: Ophthalmopathy cases were set apart from stable hyperthyroidism by a 13 V-J model. In blood, most of the thyroid clonotypes expanded above 0.001 were also present.

About this clonotype itself: The antigen is undetermined.

Clinical symptoms, serum thyroxine and TRAb, thyroid ultrasound and orbital computed tomography together formed the diagnostic basis. Fresh 10 ml peripheral blood yielded PBMCs. The TCR comes from a middle-aged man with Graves' ophthalmopathy. The chain has TRBV29-1 and TRBJ2-1; D remains unclear. Input material: blood. CDR3 amino acids: CSVEIGRGEQFF. The CDR3 DNA is TGCAGCGTTGAAATTGGGCGCGGTGAGCAGTTCTTC.